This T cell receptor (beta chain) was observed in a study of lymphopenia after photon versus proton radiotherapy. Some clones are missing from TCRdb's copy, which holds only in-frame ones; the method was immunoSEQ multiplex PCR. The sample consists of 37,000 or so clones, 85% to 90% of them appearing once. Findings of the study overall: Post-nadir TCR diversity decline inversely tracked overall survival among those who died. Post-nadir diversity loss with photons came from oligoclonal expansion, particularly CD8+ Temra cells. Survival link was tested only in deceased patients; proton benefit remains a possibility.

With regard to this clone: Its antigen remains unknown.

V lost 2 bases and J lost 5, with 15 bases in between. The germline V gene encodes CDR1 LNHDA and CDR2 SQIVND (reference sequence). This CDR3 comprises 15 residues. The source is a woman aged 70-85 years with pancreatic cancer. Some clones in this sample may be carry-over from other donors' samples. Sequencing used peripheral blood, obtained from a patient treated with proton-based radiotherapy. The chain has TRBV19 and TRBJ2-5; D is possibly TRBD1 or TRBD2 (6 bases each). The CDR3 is CASSIRSGEEETQYF. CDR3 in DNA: TGTGCCAGTAGTATAAGATCAGGGGAGGAGGAGACCCAGTACTTC.